Listed below are T cell receptor beta chains from one sample, sequenced in a study of T-cell memory formation after mild COVID-19. One entry per CDR3 protein results from TCRdb running MiXCR on the 5' RACE reads. Found here are some 410,000 distinct CDR3 sequences, less than 25% of them singletons; the top ten hold about an eighth. Sequencing was carried out using PBMCs or a T cell subset sorted from them (not recorded which). The receptors stem from an adult woman who had mild COVID-19 (a few samples of this study predate the infection). Cell type and time point are not known. CDR3s include the opening cysteine and the closing phenylalanine or tryptophan. D genes are given only for firm matches. Clone sizes are given selectively: once, few, many, or a class where the clone is expanded.

>TRBJ1-2|TRBV3-1|-|-
TGTGCCAGCAGCCAAGATCTCTCACGGGCAAGATATGGCTACACCTTC
CASSQDLSRARYGYTF
>TRBJ2-5|TRBV7-9|TRBD1|few
TGTGCCAGCAGCTCTACGACAGGGGCGCCGGGGGAGACCCAGTACTTC
CASSSTTGAPGETQYF
>TRBJ2-3|TRBV5-1|-|few
TGCGCCAGCAGCTTGGATGCCTTTGGGGTGACAGATACGCAGTATTTT
CASSLDAFGVTDTQYF
>TRBJ1-1|TRBV12-3/TRBV12-4|-|-
TGTGCCAGCACCCGGTGGGGGTCTGAAGCTTTCTTT
CASTRWGSEAFF
>TRBJ2-1|TRBV19|-|-
TGTGCCAGTAGTATAGCTACTGGTTACAATGAGCAGTTCTTC
CASSIATGYNEQFF
>TRBJ2-2|TRBV7-9|TRBD2|few
TGTGCCACCGTTGAATTAGCGGGTCCTAACACCGGGGAGCTGTTTTTT
CATVELAGPNTGELFF
>TRBJ1-3|TRBV9|-|few
TGTGCCAGCAGCCCCCGGACGGCCGATTCTGGAAACACCATATATTTT
CASSPRTADSGNTIYF
>TRBJ2-5|TRBV20-1|TRBD2|few
TGCAGTGCCATTAGCGGGGGGACTAAAGAGACCCAGTACTTC
CSAISGGTKETQYF
>TRBJ2-1|TRBV24-1|-|few
TGTGCCACCAGTGACGAGAGTAGACCCTACAATGAGCAGTTCTTC
CATSDESRPYNEQFF
>TRBJ2-1|TRBV29-1|TRBD2|many
TGCAGCGTCTCTAGCGGGACGAGGAATGAGCAGTTCTTC
CSVSSGTRNEQFF
>TRBJ1-1|TRBV12-3/TRBV12-4|TRBD1|-
TGTGCCAGCAGGCCCGACAGGGGGCGAGCTTTCTTT
CASRPDRGRAFF
>TRBJ2-3|TRBV12-3/TRBV12-4|-|few
TGTGCCAGCAGTCCTGGGTCGAGGGGCGCGGTTAGCACAGATACGCAGTATTTT
CASSPGSRGAVSTDTQYF
>TRBJ2-3|TRBV24-1|-|-
TGTGCCACCAGTGATCGCTCTAGCAGTACCACAGATACGCAGTATTTT
CATSDRSSSTTDTQYF
>TRBJ2-7|TRBV5-1|-|few
TGCGCCAGCAGCTTGGATCAGTGGCCCTACGAGCAGTACTTC
CASSLDQWPYEQYF
>TRBJ2-7|TRBV5-1|-|-
TGCGCCAGCAGCTTGACTTTTAGTATCGGCGGGGCAGACTACGAGCAGTACTTC
CASSLTFSIGGADYEQYF
>TRBJ2-7|TRBV29-1|-|few
TGCAGCGTTGGACTCCAATCCTACGAGCAGTACTTC
CSVGLQSYEQYF
>TRBJ2-7|TRBV6-2/TRBV6-3|-|-
TGTGCCAGCAGGTATGCGAACGAGCAGTACTTC
CASRYANEQYF
>TRBJ1-4|TRBV12-3/TRBV12-4|-|-
TGTGCCAGCAGACTAGGGAAGGGGCCAGAAAAACTGTTTTTT
CASRLGKGPEKLFF
>TRBJ2-7|TRBV7-9|TRBD1|-
TGTGCCAGCAGCACAGAAGGACAGGGCTACGAGCAGTACTTC
CASSTEGQGYEQYF
>TRBJ2-7|TRBV5-6|TRBD2|-
TGTGCCAGCAGCTTGTGGGGTAGCGGGACCTACTACGAGCAGTACTTC
CASSLWGSGTYYEQYF
>TRBJ2-1|TRBV7-2|TRBD2|few
TGTGCCAGCAGACCTGCCGGGACTAGCGGGACCGGTGAGCAGTTCTTC
CASRPAGTSGTGEQFF
>TRBJ2-1|TRBV3-1|TRBD2|few
TGTGCCAGCAGCCAAGGCGGGGGGGCCCTGAATGAGCAGTTCTTC
CASSQGGGALNEQFF
>TRBJ1-4|TRBV18|-|-
TGTGCCAGCTCACCCCCGAGGCCCCAAAAACTGTTTTTT
CASSPPRPQKLFF
>TRBJ2-1|TRBV7-8|-|-
TGTGCCAGCAGAGTCCGAGAAGACAGTCACAATGAGCAGTTCTTC
CASRVREDSHNEQFF
>TRBJ1-4|TRBV5-1|-|few
TGCGCCAGCAGCTTGACACCAATGGGCGCCTATAAAGAAAAACTGTTTTTT
CASSLTPMGAYKEKLFF
>TRBJ2-1|TRBV5-1|TRBD2|-
TGCGCCAGCAGTCCTATCCAACAAGCGGGGCCTTACAATGAGCAGTTCTTC
CASSPIQQAGPYNEQFF
>TRBJ2-7|TRBV25-1|TRBD1|few
TGTGCCAGCAGTGGGCAGGGGGCCCACGAGCAGTACTTC
CASSGQGAHEQYF
>TRBJ1-5|TRBV3-1|-|-
TGTGCCAGCAGCCAAGAAGGTAACAATCAGCCCCAGCATTTT
CASSQEGNNQPQHF
>TRBJ1-1|TRBV7-9|-|few
TGTGCCAGCAGCTTAGAGTTCGGGCCGAAAGCTTTCTTT
CASSLEFGPKAFF
>TRBJ2-7|TRBV11-3|TRBD1|few
TGTGCCAGCAAATGGTCCGGATGGGGGGACAGGAATGGCGAGCAGTACTTC
CASKWSGWGDRNGEQYF
>TRBJ1-3|TRBV5-5|-|-
TGTGCCAGCAGCTTGGTTGGCAGGGGATATGGAAACACCATATATTTT
CASSLVGRGYGNTIYF
>TRBJ2-4|TRBV27|-|-
TGTGCCAGCAGTTTCTTCGGTCCCGCAAACATTCAGTACTTC
CASSFFGPANIQYF
>TRBJ1-2|TRBV4-1|TRBD1|-
TGCGCCAGCAGCCAAACACAGGGGGCCTATGGCTACACCTTC
CASSQTQGAYGYTF
>TRBJ2-3|TRBV4-3|TRBD2|-
TGCGCCAGCAGCCAATCCGGGAGGACCCGATATACGCAGTATTTT
CASSQSGRTRYTQYF
>TRBJ1-1|TRBV11-2|-|-
TGTGCCAGCAGCTTAGATGGACAAGTGTTTGAAGCTTTCTTT
CASSLDGQVFEAFF
>TRBJ2-4|TRBV19|TRBD1|few
TGTGCCAGTAGTTCGACAGGGGGCGGGCAAAACATTCAGTACTTC
CASSSTGGGQNIQYF
>TRBJ2-2|TRBV4-2|TRBD2|-
TGTGCCAGCAGTGATAGCGGGATCGACACCGGGGAGCTGTTTTTT
CASSDSGIDTGELFF
>TRBJ1-1|TRBV5-1|-|few
TGCGCCAGCAGCTTGGAGAGGGCAAGGGACACTGAAGCTTTCTTT
CASSLERARDTEAFF
>TRBJ2-7|TRBV29-1|TRBD2|-
TGCAGCGTTACCCTAGCGGTCAGCTCCTACGAGCAGTACTTC
CSVTLAVSSYEQYF
>TRBJ2-1|TRBV12-3/TRBV12-4|-|-
TGTGCCAGCAGTGAGGGGCCCAGGGTCAATGAGCAGTTCTTC
CASSEGPRVNEQFF
>TRBJ1-2|TRBV3-1|-|-
TGTGCCAGCCTAGAAAGAGGGAATGGCTACACCTTC
CASLERGNGYTF
>TRBJ2-7|TRBV18|TRBD1|-
TGTGCCAGCTCACCCCGACAGGGAGAAAGGTACTTC
CASSPRQGERYF
>TRBJ2-5|TRBV7-9|TRBD2|-
TGTGCCAGCAGCTCCGGACTAGGGGAAAAGACCCAGTACTTC
CASSSGLGEKTQYF
>TRBJ2-7|TRBV5-6|-|-
TGTGCCAGTACCCAGCCGAACCTAAGACACGAGCAGTACTTC
CASTQPNLRHEQYF
>TRBJ2-3|TRBV10-3|-|few
TGTGCCATCAAGGACGGGGGAGAAGATACGCAGTATTTT
CAIKDGGEDTQYF
>TRBJ2-3|TRBV29-1|-|few
TGCAGCGCCACGCTAGTCGGTGCTGTCGATACGCAGTATTTT
CSATLVGAVDTQYF